Included here is one TCR beta chain sequence, with context. What it binds is not known. The entry originates in a study of blood T cells in healthy people across ages. Notes on the study in general: Possibly confounding the expanded clonotype changes was the fact that donor CMV status was unknown.

Per germline, CDR1 SGHRS and CDR2 YFSETQ. V gave up 4 bases and J gave up 6 bases, with 20 bases separating them. The length of the CDR3 is 16 residues. Sample-barcoded 5' priming and a J-beta primer mix drove a second PCR of about 7 to 12 cycles. Each CDR3 protein gets one entry after TCRdb re-called the 5' RACE reads with MiXCR. The sample holds around 900,000 distinct CDR3 sequences, roughly 51% seen once. V and J are TRBV5-1 and TRBJ2-1; possible D gene TRBD2, 6 bases. Sequences were obtained from blood. The receptor's source is a woman aged 60-75 years in good health. The CDR3 region has the DNA TGCGCCAGCAGCCTGGACGTGGGGGGTGGAGGCAATGAGCAGTTCTTC. Residues: CASSLDVGGGGNEQFF.